This entry is about one T cell receptor beta chain. Data came from immunoSEQ multiplex PCR; TCRdb stores just in-frame clones and leaves some out. The sample has roughly 500,000 clones, 70% to 80% seen once; the top ten hold approximately 13%. This specimen comes from a study of shared clonotypes between healthy human individuals. Healthy HIV-negative adults without recent acute infections or vaccinations served as donors. Per the germline V gene, CDR1 is MDHEN and CDR2 is SYDVKM. Trimming stripped 10 bases from V and 0 bases from J, with 20 bases between. The CDR3 runs 16 residues. This chain links TRBV28 with TRBJ2-3, with TRBD2 as a possible D gene (7 bases). The specimen was PBMCs. This TCR was recovered from a woman aged 40 to 50 in good health. Some clones in this sample may be carry-over from other donors' samples. Written as DNA, the CDR3 is TGTGCCACCTTAAAGGGGGAGGGGTATAGCACAGATACGCAGTATTTT. Amino acids: CATLKGEGYSTDTQYF.